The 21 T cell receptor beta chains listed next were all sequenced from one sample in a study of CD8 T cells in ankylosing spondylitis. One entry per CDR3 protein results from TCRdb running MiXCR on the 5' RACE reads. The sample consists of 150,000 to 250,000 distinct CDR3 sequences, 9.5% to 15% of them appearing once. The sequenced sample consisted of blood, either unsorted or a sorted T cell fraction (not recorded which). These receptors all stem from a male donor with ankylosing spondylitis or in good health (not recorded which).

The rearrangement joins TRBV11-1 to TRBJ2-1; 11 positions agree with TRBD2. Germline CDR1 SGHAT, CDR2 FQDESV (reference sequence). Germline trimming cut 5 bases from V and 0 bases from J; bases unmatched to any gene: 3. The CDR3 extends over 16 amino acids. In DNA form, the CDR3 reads TGTGCCAGCAGCCCTAGCGGGGGGCCCTCCTACAATGAGCAGTTCTTC. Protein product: CASSPSGGPSYNEQFF.

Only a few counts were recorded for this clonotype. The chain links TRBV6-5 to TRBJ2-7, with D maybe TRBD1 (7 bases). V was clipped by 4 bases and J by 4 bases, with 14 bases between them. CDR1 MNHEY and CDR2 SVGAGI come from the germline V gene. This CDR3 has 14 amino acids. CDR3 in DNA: TGTGCCAGCAGTTTCGCGACAGGGAGGTACGAGCAGTACTTC. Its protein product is CASSFATGRYEQYF.

CDR3 sequence reads: CASSQEEGLKDEQFF. CDR3 coding DNA: TGTGCCAGCAGCCAAGAAGAGGGCCTTAAGGATGAGCAGTTCTTC. The chain has TRBV3-1 and TRBJ2-1; D may be TRBD2 (5 bases). Trimming stripped 0 bases from V and 8 bases from J, with 14 bases between. CDR3 length: 15 amino acids. The germline CDR1 and CDR2 sequences are LGHDT and YNNKEL (reference sequence).

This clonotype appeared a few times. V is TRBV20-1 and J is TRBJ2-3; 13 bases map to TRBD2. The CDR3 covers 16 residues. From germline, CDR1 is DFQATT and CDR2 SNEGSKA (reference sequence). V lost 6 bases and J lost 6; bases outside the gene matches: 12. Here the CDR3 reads CSAAPGLAGEGDTQYF. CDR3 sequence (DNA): TGCAGTGCCGCCCCCGGACTAGCGGGAGAGGGGGATACGCAGTATTTT.

CDR3 nucleotide sequence: TGTGCCCCCGAAGGGGCTAGCAATGGCCACGAGCAGTACTTC. Amino acid sequence: CAPEGASNGHEQYF. The V gene is TRBV10-3, the J gene TRBJ2-7, with D perhaps assigned TRBD1 or TRBD2 (5 bases each). Germline CDR1 and CDR2: ENHRY and SYGVKD. Trimming took off 11 bases at V and 5 bases at J, with 22 bases between the two ends. CDR3 length: 14 residues.

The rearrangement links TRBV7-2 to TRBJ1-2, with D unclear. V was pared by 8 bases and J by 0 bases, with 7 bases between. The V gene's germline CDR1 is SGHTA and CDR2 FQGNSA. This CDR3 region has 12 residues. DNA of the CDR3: TGTGCCAGCGGAGGGACTAACTATGGCTACACCTTC. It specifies CASGGTNYGYTF.

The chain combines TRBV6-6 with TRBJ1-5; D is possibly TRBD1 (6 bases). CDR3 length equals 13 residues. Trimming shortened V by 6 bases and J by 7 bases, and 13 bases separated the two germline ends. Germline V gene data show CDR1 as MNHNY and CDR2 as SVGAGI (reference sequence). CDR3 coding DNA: TGTGCCAGCAGGAAGGAGGGGGGACAGCCCCAGCATTTT. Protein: CASRKEGGQPQHF.

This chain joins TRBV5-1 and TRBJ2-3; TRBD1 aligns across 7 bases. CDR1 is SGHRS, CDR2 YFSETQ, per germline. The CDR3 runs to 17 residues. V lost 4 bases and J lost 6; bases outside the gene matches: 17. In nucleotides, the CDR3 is TGCGCCAGCAGCCAGGGGGACGCGTCCCCAGTACGGGATACGCAGTATTTT. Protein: CASSQGDASPVRDTQYF. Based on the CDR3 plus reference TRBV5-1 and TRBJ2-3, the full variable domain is KAGVTQTPRYLIKTRGQQVTLSCSPISGHRSVSWYQQTPGQGLQFLFEYFSETQRNKGNFPGRFSGRQFSNSRSEMNVSTLELGDSALYLCASSQGDASPVRDTQYFGPGTRLTVL.

The CDR3: CASSPGTSGSPYEQYF. The CDR3 DNA is TGTGCCAGCAGCCCCGGGACTAGCGGGAGTCCCTACGAGCAGTACTTC. The chain uses TRBV9 and TRBJ2-7; 14 bases agree with TRBD2. Trimming cost V 4 bases and J 2 bases; bases outside gene matches: 5. From germline, CDR1 is SGDLS and CDR2 YYNGEE. The CDR3 spans 16 residues.

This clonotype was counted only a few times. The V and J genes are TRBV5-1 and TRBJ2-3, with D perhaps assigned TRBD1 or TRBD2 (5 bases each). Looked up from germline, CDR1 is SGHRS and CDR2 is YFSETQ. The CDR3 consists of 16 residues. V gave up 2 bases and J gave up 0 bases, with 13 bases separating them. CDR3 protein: CASSFRDGSSTDTQYF. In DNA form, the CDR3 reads TGCGCCAGCAGCTTCCGGGACGGTTCTAGCACAGATACGCAGTATTTT.

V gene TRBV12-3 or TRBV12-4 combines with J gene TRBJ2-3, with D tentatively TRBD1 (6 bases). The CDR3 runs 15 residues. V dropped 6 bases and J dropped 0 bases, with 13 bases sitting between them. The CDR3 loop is CASRPSQGSTDTQYF. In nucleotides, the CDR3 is TGTGCCAGCAGGCCGTCGCAGGGGAGCACAGATACGCAGTATTTT.

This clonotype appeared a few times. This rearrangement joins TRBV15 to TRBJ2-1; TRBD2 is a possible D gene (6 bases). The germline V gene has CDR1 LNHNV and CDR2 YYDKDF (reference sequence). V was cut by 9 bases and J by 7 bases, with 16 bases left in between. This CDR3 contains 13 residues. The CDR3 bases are TGTGCCACGGAGGTGGGAGGAACGAATGAGCAGTTCTTC. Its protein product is CATEVGGTNEQFF.

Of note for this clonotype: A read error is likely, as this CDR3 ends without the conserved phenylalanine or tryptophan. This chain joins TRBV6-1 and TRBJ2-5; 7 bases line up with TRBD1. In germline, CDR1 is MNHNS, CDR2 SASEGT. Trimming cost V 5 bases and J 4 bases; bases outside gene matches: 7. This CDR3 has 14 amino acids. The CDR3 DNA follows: TGTGCCAGCAGTCCTGACACAGGGGCAGAGACCCAGTACTCC. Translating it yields CASSPDTGAETQYS.

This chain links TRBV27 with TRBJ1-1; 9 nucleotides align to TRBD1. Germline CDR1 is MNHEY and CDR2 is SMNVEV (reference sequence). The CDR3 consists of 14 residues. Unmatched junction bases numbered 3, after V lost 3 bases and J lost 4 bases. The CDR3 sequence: CASSFVTGGTEAFF. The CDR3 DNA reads TGTGCCAGCAGTTTCGTGACAGGGGGCACTGAAGCTTTCTTT.

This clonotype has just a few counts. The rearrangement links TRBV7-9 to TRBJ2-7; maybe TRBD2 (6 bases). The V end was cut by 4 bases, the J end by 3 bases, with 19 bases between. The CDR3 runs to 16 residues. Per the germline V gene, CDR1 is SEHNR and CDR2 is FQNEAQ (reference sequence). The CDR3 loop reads CASSWGEARVGYEQYF. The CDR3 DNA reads TGTGCCAGCAGCTGGGGGGAGGCGCGAGTCGGCTACGAGCAGTACTTC.

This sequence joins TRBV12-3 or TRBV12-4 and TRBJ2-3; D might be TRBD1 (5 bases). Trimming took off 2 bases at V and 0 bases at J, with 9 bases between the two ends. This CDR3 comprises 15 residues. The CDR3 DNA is TGTGCCAGCAGTTTATACAGGAGAAGCACAGATACGCAGTATTTT. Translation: CASSLYRRSTDTQYF.

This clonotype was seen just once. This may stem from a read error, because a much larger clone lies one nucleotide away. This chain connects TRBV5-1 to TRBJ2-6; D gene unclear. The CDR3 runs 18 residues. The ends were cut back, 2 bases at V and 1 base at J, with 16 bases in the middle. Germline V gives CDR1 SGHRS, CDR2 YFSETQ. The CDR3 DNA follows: TGCGCCAGCAGCTTCCCCTTTTACGGAGAATCTGGGGCCAACGTCCTGACTTTC. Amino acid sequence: CASSFPFYGESGANVLTF.

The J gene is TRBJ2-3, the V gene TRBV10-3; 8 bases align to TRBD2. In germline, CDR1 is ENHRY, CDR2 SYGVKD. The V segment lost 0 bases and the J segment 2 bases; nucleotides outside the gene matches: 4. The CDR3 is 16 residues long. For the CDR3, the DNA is TGTGCCATCAGTGAGTCTCCACTAGCGGACACAGATACGCAGTATTTT. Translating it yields CAISESPLADTDTQYF.

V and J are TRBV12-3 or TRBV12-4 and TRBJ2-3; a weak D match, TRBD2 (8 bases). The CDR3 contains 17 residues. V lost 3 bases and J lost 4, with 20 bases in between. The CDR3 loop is CASSFWGQRETADTQYF. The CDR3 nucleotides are TGTGCCAGCAGTTTTTGGGGACAGCGGGAGACCGCAGATACGCAGTATTTT.

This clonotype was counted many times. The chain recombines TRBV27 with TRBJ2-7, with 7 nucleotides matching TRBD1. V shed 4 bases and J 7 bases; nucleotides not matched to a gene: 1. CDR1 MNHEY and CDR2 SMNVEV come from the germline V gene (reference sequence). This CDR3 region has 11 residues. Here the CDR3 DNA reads TGTGCCAGCAGTTCAGGGGGAGAGCAGTACTTC. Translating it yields CASSSGGEQYF.

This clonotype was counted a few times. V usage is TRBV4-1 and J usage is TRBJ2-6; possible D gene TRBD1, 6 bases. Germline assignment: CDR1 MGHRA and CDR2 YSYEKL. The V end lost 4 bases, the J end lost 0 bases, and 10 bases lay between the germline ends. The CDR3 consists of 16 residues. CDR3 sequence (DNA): TGCGCCAGCAGCCCCAAACAGGGCTCTGGGGCCAACGTCCTGACTTTC. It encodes CASSPKQGSGANVLTF.